A single sample is the source of the 24 T cell receptor beta chains below, sequenced in a study of blood T cells in healthy people across ages. Next came a second PCR, run for roughly 6 to 11 cycles, which used a sample-barcoded 5' primer along with a J-beta primer mix. TCRdb re-analysed the 5' RACE reads in MiXCR, keeping a single row per CDR3 protein. The data hold over a million distinct CDR3 sequences, with roughly 45% observed a single time. Input material: blood. Source of these receptors: a woman aged 55-70 years in good health.

This chain links TRBV2 with TRBJ2-1, with 12 bases matching TRBD2. This CDR3 comprises 15 residues. The germline CDR1 and CDR2 sequences are SNHLY and FYNNEI. The J segment lost 10 bases and the V segment lost 6 bases, leaving 10 bases of the junction unmatched. CDR3 sequence reads: CASRLLAGGLWEQFF. DNA for the CDR3: TGTGCCAGCAGGCTACTAGCGGGAGGACTATGGGAGCAGTTCTTC.

The chain employs TRBV9 and TRBJ2-7, with 7 bases that match TRBD2. CDR3 size: 14 residues. Germline CDR1 and CDR2: SGDLS and YYNGEE. V shed 3 bases, J shed 3 bases, and the junction held 6 bases outside the gene matches. The CDR3, as DNA: TGTGCCAGCAGCGAGGGACTACAAGGCTACGAGCAGTACTTC. Translating gives CASSEGLQGYEQYF.

The chain couples TRBV29-1 to TRBJ1-1, with D hard to call. The CDR3 consists of 11 residues. Trimming removed 5 bases at V and 1 base at J, with 5 bases between. The germline CDR1 and CDR2 sequences are SQVTM and ANQGSEA. The CDR3 nucleotides read TGCAGCGTTTCGGCGAACACTGAAGCTTTCTTT. It is translated as CSVSANTEAFF.

This clonotype was seen only a few times. This rearrangement joins TRBV29-1 to TRBJ2-7, with D perhaps matching TRBD1 (5 bases). Germline assignment: CDR1 SQVTM and CDR2 ANQGSEA. Between the trimmed V and J ends, which lost 4 bases and 0 bases, there was a span of 22 bases. CDR3 length: 17 residues. The CDR3 DNA reads TGCAGCGTTGCCCCAGGTCAGACTGGGGCCTTCTCCTACGAGCAGTACTTC. This translates into CSVAPGQTGAFSYEQYF.

J is TRBJ2-6 and V is TRBV5-1; 7 positions match TRBD2. The CDR3 is 17 residues long. The J segment lost 1 base and the V segment lost 7 bases, leaving 11 bases of the junction unmatched. The germline V gene has CDR1 SGHRS and CDR2 YFSETQ. The CDR3 loop reads CASGPLAVQSGANVLTF. CDR3 bases: TGCGCCAGCGGGCCCCTAGCGGTCCAATCTGGGGCCAACGTCCTGACTTTC.

This clonotype came up once. This chain joins TRBV7-2 and TRBJ2-7; TRBD2 matches 9 bases. There are 15 residues in the CDR3. In germline, CDR1 is SGHTA, CDR2 FQGNSA. V lost 1 base to trimming and J lost 7 bases; unmatched junction nucleotides: 8. The CDR3 region has the DNA TGTGCCAGCAGCTTAGACGCCGGGACTAGCAGTGAGCAGTACTTC. Amino acid sequence: CASSLDAGTSSEQYF.

Details on this clonotype: One base away lies a much larger clone, so this may be a sequencing read error. The rearrangement joins TRBV29-1 to TRBJ2-1; D possibly corresponds to TRBD1 (5 bases). Trimming pared 0 bases from V and 9 bases from J, leaving 12 bases between. Germline assignment: CDR1 SQVTM and CDR2 ANQGSEA. This CDR3 spans 13 amino acids. CDR3 DNA sequence: TGCAGCGTTGAAGAAGTTTGGGGCGTTGAGCAGTTCTTC. Encoded protein: CSVEEVWGVEQFF.

The rearrangement links TRBV5-6 to TRBJ2-2, with TRBD1 as a possible D gene (6 bases). Trimming stripped 3 bases from V and 7 bases from J, with 16 bases between. This CDR3 has 15 amino acids. Germline V gene data show CDR1 as SGHDT and CDR2 as YYEEEE. The CDR3 sequence is CASSWTDRRDGELFF. CDR3 DNA: TGTGCCAGCAGCTGGACGGACAGACGAGACGGGGAGCTGTTTTTT.

This clonotype showed up just a few times. The rearrangement links TRBV27 to TRBJ1-4; possibly TRBD1 for D (5 bases). Between the trimmed V and J ends, which lost 6 bases and 5 bases, there was a span of 13 bases. This CDR3 has 14 residues. Per the germline V gene, CDR1 is MNHEY and CDR2 is SMNVEV (reference sequence). CDR3 amino acids: CASRNRIENEKLFF. In DNA form, the CDR3 reads TGTGCCAGCAGAAACAGGATAGAAAATGAAAAACTGTTTTTT.

This clonotype was seen more than once but under ten times. The V and J genes are TRBV12-3 or TRBV12-4 and TRBJ1-5, with a weak D call TRBD1 (6 bases). The V end was cut by 6 bases, the J end by 3 bases, with 15 bases between. The CDR3 consists of 15 residues. The CDR3 sequence is CASSQGWGANQPQHF. CDR3 nucleotides: TGTGCCAGCAGCCAAGGATGGGGGGCCAATCAGCCCCAGCATTTT.

The chain recombines TRBV5-1 with TRBJ2-1, with 10 bases matching TRBD2. CDR3 length: 18 residues. The germline CDR1 and CDR2 sequences are SGHRS and YFSETQ. V was clipped by 3 bases and J by 1 base; unmatched bases: 10. DNA of the CDR3: TGCGCCAGCAGCTGGGGACTAGCGACGGTTAAGTCCTACAATGAGCAGTTCTTC. Protein product: CASSWGLATVKSYNEQFF.

This clonotype occurred once. The chain recombines TRBV28 with TRBJ2-7; the D is unclear. V was pared by 8 bases and J by 0 bases, with 8 bases between. CDR1 and CDR2 (germline): MDHEN, SYDVKM. The CDR3 has 12 residues. The CDR3 nucleotides are TGTGCCAGCGAGTCAGTCTCCTACGAGCAGTACTTC. It is translated as CASESVSYEQYF.

This clonotype was seen more than once but under ten times. The chain is built from TRBV10-1 and TRBJ2-7; D possibly corresponds to TRBD1 (6 bases). The V end lost 6 bases, the J end lost 1 base, and 10 bases lay between the germline ends. From germline, CDR1 is WNHNN and CDR2 SYGVQD (reference sequence). The CDR3 loop spans 13 amino acids. The CDR3 sequence is CASRKQGSYEQYF. The CDR3 DNA reads as TGCGCCAGCAGAAAACAGGGTTCCTACGAGCAGTACTTC.

This clonotype was counted a few times. V and J are TRBV20-1 and TRBJ2-1, with TRBD1 matching 10 bases. The CDR3 covers 14 residues. Germline V gene lookup returns CDR1 DFQATT and CDR2 SNEGSKA (reference sequence). The junction had 9 bases not matched to a gene; V was cut back by 1 base and J by 12 bases. The CDR3 sequence is CSARALDRGSAQFF. The CDR3 DNA reads as TGCAGTGCTAGAGCCCTGGACAGGGGGTCTGCGCAGTTCTTC.

The V and J genes are TRBV7-9 and TRBJ1-5; D unresolved. This CDR3 is built from 12 residues. Germline assignment: CDR1 SEHNR and CDR2 FQNEAQ (reference sequence). V gave up 1 base and J gave up 6 bases, with 4 bases separating them. DNA of the CDR3: TGTGCCAGCAGCTTAGATAGTCAGCCCCAGCATTTT. Translated: CASSLDSQPQHF.

This clonotype was seen a single time. The V call is TRBV27, the J call TRBJ2-1, with TRBD1 matching over 10 bases. The CDR3 extends over 16 amino acids. Germline lookup yields CDR1 MNHEY and CDR2 SMNVEV (reference sequence). Trimming removed 5 bases from V and 5 bases from J; junction bases left unmatched: 9. The CDR3 reads CASSRTGTGAHNEQFF. CDR3 DNA sequence: TGTGCCAGCAGTCGTACCGGGACAGGGGCCCACAATGAGCAGTTCTTC.

The chain has TRBV23-1 and TRBJ2-7; 8 bases fit TRBD1. TRBV23-1 is an ORF, and what it does is uncertain. With 4 bases clipped from V and 0 bases from J, the junction kept 2 bases outside the gene matches. The CDR3 has 14 amino acids. CDR3 in DNA: TGCGCCAGCAGTCGGGACAGGAACTCCTACGAGCAGTACTTC. It encodes CASSRDRNSYEQYF.

The V and J genes are TRBV20-1 and TRBJ2-3; 13 bases fit TRBD2. V lost 5 bases to trimming and J lost 6 bases; unmatched junction nucleotides: 5. The CDR3 loop spans 14 amino acids. Germline V gene sequence: CDR1 DFQATT, CDR2 SNEGSKA (reference sequence). The CDR3 protein is CSAHGLAGADTQYF. CDR3 DNA: TGCAGTGCTCACGGACTAGCGGGAGCTGATACGCAGTATTTT.

The chain joins TRBV6-5 to TRBJ1-4, with TRBD1 as a possible D gene (5 bases). This CDR3 has 18 residues. V shed 1 base and J shed 0 bases, with 15 bases lying between them. Germline V CDR1 and CDR2: MNHEY, SVGAGI. Here the CDR3 DNA reads TGTGCCAGCAGTTACTGGCTGCCGGGGGAAACAACTAATGAAAAACTGTTTTTT. Translation: CASSYWLPGETTNEKLFF.

This clonotype was observed a handful of times. V gene TRBV7-9 combines with J gene TRBJ2-7, with D possibly matching TRBD1 (5 bases). The V and J ends lost 5 bases and 0 bases respectively, with 14 bases between them. This CDR3 is 15 amino acids long. The V gene's germline CDR1 is SEHNR and CDR2 FQNEAQ (reference sequence). The CDR3 DNA reads TGTGCCAGCAGCCCCCAGAGGACACGCTCCTACGAGCAGTACTTC. As protein: CASSPQRTRSYEQYF.

The chain has TRBV18 and TRBJ1-2; D perhaps matches TRBD1 (5 bases). Germline V CDR1 and CDR2: KGHSH, LQKENI. CDR3 length: 14 amino acids. V lost 2 bases to trimming and J lost 7 bases, with 14 bases between them. This CDR3 reads CASSPGTPGTGYTF. As DNA, the CDR3 is TGTGCCAGCTCACCAGGGACCCCGGGGACTGGCTACACCTTC. Together with reference TRBV18 and TRBJ1-2, the CDR3 gives the full variable domain: NAGVMQNPRHLVRRRGQEARLRCSPMKGHSHVYWYRQLPEEGLKFMVYLQKENIIDESGMPKERFSAEFPKEGPSILRIQQVVRGDSAAYFCASSPGTPGTGYTFGSGTRLTVV.

The V and J genes are TRBV4-1 and TRBJ2-7, with D perhaps given as TRBD1 or TRBD2 (6 bases each). In germline, CDR1 is MGHRA, CDR2 YSYEKL. The V end lost 0 bases, the J end lost 4 bases, and 13 bases lay between the germline ends. The CDR3 consists of 15 residues. As DNA, the CDR3 is TGCGCCAGCAGCCAAGAGTGGGGGCGGGGTTACGAGCAGTACTTC. Translating it yields CASSQEWGRGYEQYF.

The V and J genes are TRBV25-1 and TRBJ2-4; a possible D gene is TRBD1 (5 bases). Germline-derived CDR1 and CDR2 are MGHDK and SYGVNS. Between the trimmed V and J ends, which lost 7 bases and 0 bases, there was a span of 13 bases. This CDR3 spans 15 amino acids. The CDR3 DNA reads as TGTGCCAGCACCCCCGCTAGGGGAGCCAAAAACATTCAGTACTTC. Its translation: CASTPARGAKNIQYF.

The count of this clonotype is one. The rearrangement links TRBV9 to TRBJ2-7; perhaps D is TRBD1 or TRBD2 (5 bases each). V lost 3 bases and J lost 2, with 12 bases in between. This CDR3 has 14 amino acids. Germline V CDR1 and CDR2: SGDLS, YYNGEE. The CDR3 sequence: CASSAGDGTYEQYF. DNA of the CDR3: TGTGCCAGCAGCGCCGGGGACGGGACCTACGAGCAGTACTTC.